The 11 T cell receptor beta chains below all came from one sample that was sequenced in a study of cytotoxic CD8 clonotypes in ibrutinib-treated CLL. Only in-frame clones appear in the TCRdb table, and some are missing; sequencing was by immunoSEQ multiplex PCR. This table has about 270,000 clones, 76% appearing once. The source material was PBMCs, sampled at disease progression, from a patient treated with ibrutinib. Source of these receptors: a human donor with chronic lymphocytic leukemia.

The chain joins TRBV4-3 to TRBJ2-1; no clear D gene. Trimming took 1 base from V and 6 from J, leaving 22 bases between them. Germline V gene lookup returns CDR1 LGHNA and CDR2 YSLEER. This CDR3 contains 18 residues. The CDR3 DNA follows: TGCGCCAGCAGCCAAGGGTGGTCAACGGGCCCTGCAGTCAATGAGCAGTTCTTC. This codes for CASSQGWSTGPAVNEQFF.

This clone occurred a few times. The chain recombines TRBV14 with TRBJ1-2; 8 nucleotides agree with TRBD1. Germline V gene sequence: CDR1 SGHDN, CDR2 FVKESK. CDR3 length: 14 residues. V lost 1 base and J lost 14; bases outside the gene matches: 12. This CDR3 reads CASSQARQGARHTF. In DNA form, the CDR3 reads TGTGCCAGCAGCCAAGCACGGCAGGGGGCTAGGCATACCTTC.

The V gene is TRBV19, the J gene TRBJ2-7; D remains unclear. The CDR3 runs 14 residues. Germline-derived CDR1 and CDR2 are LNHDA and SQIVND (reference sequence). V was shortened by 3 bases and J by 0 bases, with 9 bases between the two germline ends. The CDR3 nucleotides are TGTGCCAGTAGTATCGGTGGCACCTCCTACGAGCAGTACTTC. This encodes CASSIGGTSYEQYF.

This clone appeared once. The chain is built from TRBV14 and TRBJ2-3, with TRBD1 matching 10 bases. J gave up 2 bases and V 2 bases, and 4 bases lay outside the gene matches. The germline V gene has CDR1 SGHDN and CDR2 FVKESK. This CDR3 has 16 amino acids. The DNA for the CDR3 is TGTGCCAGCAGCCAATGGGACAGGGGATCCACAGATACGCAGTATTTT. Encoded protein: CASSQWDRGSTDTQYF. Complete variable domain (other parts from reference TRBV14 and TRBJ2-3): EAGVTQFPSHSVIEKGQTVTLRCDPISGHDNLYWYRRVMGKEIKFLLHFVKESKQDESGMPNNRFLAERTGGTYSTLKVQPAELEDSGVYFCASSQWDRGSTDTQYFGPGTRLTVL.

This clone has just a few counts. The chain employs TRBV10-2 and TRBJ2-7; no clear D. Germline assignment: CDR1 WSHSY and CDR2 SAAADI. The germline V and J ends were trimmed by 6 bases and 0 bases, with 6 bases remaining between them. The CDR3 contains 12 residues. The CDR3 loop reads CASSPRSYEQYF. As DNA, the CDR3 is TGCGCCAGCAGCCCCCGCTCCTACGAGCAGTACTTC.

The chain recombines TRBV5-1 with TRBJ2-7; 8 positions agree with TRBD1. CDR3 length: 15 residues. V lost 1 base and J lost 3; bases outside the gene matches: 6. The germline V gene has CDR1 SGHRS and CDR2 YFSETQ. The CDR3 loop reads CASSLFVDRVYEQYF. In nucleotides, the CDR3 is TGCGCCAGCAGCTTGTTTGTGGACAGGGTCTACGAGCAGTACTTC.

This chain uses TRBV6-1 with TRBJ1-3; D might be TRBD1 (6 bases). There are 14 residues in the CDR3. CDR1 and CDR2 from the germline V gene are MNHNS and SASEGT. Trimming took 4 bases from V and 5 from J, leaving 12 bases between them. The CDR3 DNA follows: TGTGCCAGCAGTGCCCAGGGGAAAAGAAACACCATATATTTT. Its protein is CASSAQGKRNTIYF.

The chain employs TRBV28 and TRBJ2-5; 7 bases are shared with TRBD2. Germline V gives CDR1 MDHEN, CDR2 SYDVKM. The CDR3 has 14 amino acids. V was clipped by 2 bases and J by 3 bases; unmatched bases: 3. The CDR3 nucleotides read TGTGCCAGCAGTTTAGGTGGGAGGGAAGAGACCCAGTACTTC. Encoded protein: CASSLGGREETQYF.

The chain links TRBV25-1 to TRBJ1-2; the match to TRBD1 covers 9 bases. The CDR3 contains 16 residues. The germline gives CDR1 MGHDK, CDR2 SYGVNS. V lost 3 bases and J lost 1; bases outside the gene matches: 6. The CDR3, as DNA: TGTGCCAGCAGTGATAGGGACAGGGACTTTAACTATGGCTACACCTTC. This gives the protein CASSDRDRDFNYGYTF.

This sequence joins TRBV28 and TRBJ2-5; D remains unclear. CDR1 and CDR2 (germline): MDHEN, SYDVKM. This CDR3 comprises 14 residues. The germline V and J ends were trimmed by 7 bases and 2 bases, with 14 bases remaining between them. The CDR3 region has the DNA TGTGCCAGCAACCCACTCCATTTACAAGAGACCCAGTACTTC. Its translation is CASNPLHLQETQYF.

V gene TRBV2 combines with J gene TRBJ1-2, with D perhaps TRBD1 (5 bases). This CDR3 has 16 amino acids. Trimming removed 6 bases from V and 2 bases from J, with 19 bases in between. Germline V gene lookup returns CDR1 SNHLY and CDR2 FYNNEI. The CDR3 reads CASSRKGPETNYGYTF. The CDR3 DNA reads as TGTGCCAGCAGCCGAAAGGGGCCAGAAACGAACTATGGCTACACCTTC.